This is a list of T cell receptor beta chains from one sample in a study of blood T cell repertoires in COVID-19. The repertoire was sequenced with immunoSEQ multiplex PCR; TCRdb's copy has only in-frame clones and lacks some. Of roughly 250,000 clones in the sample, 75% to 90% were seen once. The sequenced sample was PBMCs or T cells enriched from blood (not recorded which). Source of these receptors: a man between 40 and 49 years old who had recovered from COVID-19. CDR3s include the opening cysteine and the closing phenylalanine or tryptophan. A D gene is named only where the DNA matches it firmly. The size field is filled for only some rows; it gives once, few, many or a size class.

abundance	j_gene	d_gene	v_gene	CDR3nt	CDR3aa
.	TRBJ2-3	TRBD2	TRBV5-4	TGTGCCAGCAGCTTGGAGGGTAGCGGGGCAGATACGCAGTATTTT	CASSLEGSGADTQYF
.	TRBJ2-5	.	TRBV9	TGTGCCAGCAGCGGTAGCGGACAAGAGACCCAGTACTTC	CASSGSGQETQYF
.	TRBJ2-3	TRBD2	TRBV3-1/TRBV3-2	TGTGCCAGCAGCCCCTCGATGCGGCTAGCGGAGGCCAGCACAGATACGCAGTATTTT	CASSPSMRLAEASTDTQYF
.	TRBJ2-5	.	TRBV6-5	TGTGCCAGCAGTACTCTGGAGACCCAGTACTTC	CASSTLETQYF
.	TRBJ2-1	.	TRBV7-3	TGTGCCAGCAGCCCTCTAGGCGGGGGCCAATCTTACAATGAGCAGTTCTTC	CASSPLGGGQSYNEQFF
.	TRBJ1-1	.	TRBV27	TGTGCCAGCAGTTCCAAGACCGGGGGGCTGGTTGACACTGAAGCTTTCTTT	CASSSKTGGLVDTEAFF
.	TRBJ2-2	TRBD2	TRBV7-8	TGTGCCAGCAGCTTGCCTAGCGGGCTGGCCGGGGAGCTGTTTTTT	CASSLPSGLAGELFF
.	TRBJ1-2	TRBD1	TRBV4-1	TGCGCCAGCAGCCACCGACAGGGGACTAACTATGGCTACACCTTC	CASSHRQGTNYGYTF
.	TRBJ2-7	.	TRBV30	TGTGCCTGGACTCCTTCAGGGGTACGTGACGAGCAGTACTTC	CAWTPSGVRDEQYF
once	TRBJ1-3	.	TRBV20-1	TGCAGTGCTAGTGACGGGGACACCATATATTTT	CSASDGDTIYF
.	TRBJ1-1	TRBD1	TRBV29-1	TGCAGCGCCACGACAGGGGGGGACACTGAAGCTTTCTTT	CSATTGGDTEAFF
.	TRBJ1-6	.	TRBV7-9	TGTGCCAGCAGCTTGTTAGGGGATCGCTCACCCCTCCACTTT	CASSLLGDRSPLHF
.	TRBJ1-6	TRBD1	TRBV19	TGTGCCAGTAGTGGACAGGGGGAGAATTCACCCCTCCACTTT	CASSGQGENSPLHF
.	TRBJ1-1	.	TRBV30	TGTGCCTGGAGTTCTCTCCGGGGGGGTAGGCACACTGAAGCTTTCTTT	CAWSSLRGGRHTEAFF
.	TRBJ2-1	.	TRBV6-4	TGTGCCAGCAGTGTATTCGGGGGAGCGTACAATGAGCAGTTCTTC	CASSVFGGAYNEQFF
.	TRBJ2-1	.	TRBV11-2	TGTGCCAGCAGCTTACCCCCGTGGCGGATGTACAATGAGCAGTTCTTC	CASSLPPWRMYNEQFF
.	TRBJ2-7	TRBD1	TRBV19	TGTGCCACCCGAAAACAGACAGGGGGTACCTACGAGCAGTACTTC	CATRKQTGGTYEQYF
.	TRBJ2-1	TRBD2	TRBV6-2/TRBV6-3	TGTGCCAGCAGTTACTACCGACTAGCGGATTACAATGAGCAGTTCTTC	CASSYYRLADYNEQFF
.	TRBJ1-3	.	TRBV29-1	TGCAGCGTTGATGGGGCAGGGAGGAACACCATATATTTT	CSVDGAGRNTIYF
.	TRBJ1-1	.	TRBV29-1	TGCAGCGTTGGGGAGGGGAACACTGAAGCTTTCTTT	CSVGEGNTEAFF
.	TRBJ1-1	TRBD1	TRBV4-1	TGCGCCAGCAGCCACCAGGACAGGGACACTGAAGCTTTCTTT	CASSHQDRDTEAFF
.	TRBJ1-3	.	TRBV19	TGTGCCAGTAGCAAACAGAGCTCTGGAAACACCATATATTTT	CASSKQSSGNTIYF
.	TRBJ2-3	.	TRBV28	TGTGCCAGCACCGCACGGGCTGGGTACGCGGGGCCGCAGTATTTT	CASTARAGYAGPQYF
.	TRBJ2-3	.	TRBV6-2/TRBV6-3	TGTGCCAGCAGCTACTCGTCCGTAGATACGCAGTATTTT	CASSYSSVDTQYF
.	TRBJ1-6	.	TRBV4-1	TGCGCCAGCAGCCATGCCGGCGGAAATTCACCCCTCCACTTT	CASSHAGGNSPLHF
.	TRBJ1-3	TRBD1	TRBV11-3	TGTGCCAGCAGCTCGGAAGGGACAGATGGAAACACCATATATTTT	CASSSEGTDGNTIYF
once	TRBJ1-6	.	TRBV6-5	TGTGCCAGCAAAATTAGCTCCTATAATTCACCCCTCCACTTT	CASKISSYNSPLHF
.	TRBJ1-2	TRBD1	TRBV9	TGTGCCAGCAGCGTAGGACCCCGACAGGGTGTCAACTATGGCTACACCTTC	CASSVGPRQGVNYGYTF
.	TRBJ1-6	TRBD1	TRBV3-1/TRBV3-2	TGTGCCAGCAGCCAAACAGGGGGAGATTCACCCCTCCACTTT	CASSQTGGDSPLHF
once	TRBJ2-3	TRBD2	TRBV4-3	TGCGCCAGCAGCCAGGGACTGCTTCTAGCGGGAGGGCCGGATACGCAGTATTTT	CASSQGLLLAGGPDTQYF
.	TRBJ2-2	.	TRBV11-2	TGTGCCAGCACCTCTACAGGGTGGTACACCGGGGAGCTGTTTTTT	CASTSTGWYTGELFF
.	TRBJ2-6	.	TRBV28	TGTGCCAGTAAAACTTCAGGCAGGGGTTATGGGGCCAACGTCCTGACTTTC	CASKTSGRGYGANVLTF
few	TRBJ2-3	.	TRBV6-1	TGTGCCAGCAGTGTCCTAAGCGCTAGCGTTAACACAGATACGCAGTATTTT	CASSVLSASVNTDTQYF
few	TRBJ1-1	.	TRBV4-3	TGCGCCAGCAGCCGTGTAACAGGGAACACTGAAGCTTTCTTT	CASSRVTGNTEAFF
.	TRBJ1-1	.	TRBV5-1	TGCGCCAGCAGCTTGAACGCTGGACATAACACTGAAGCTTTCTTT	CASSLNAGHNTEAFF
.	TRBJ1-4	.	TRBV2	TGTGCCAGCAGTACAACAGGGTTCGGTAATGAAAAACTGTTTTTT	CASSTTGFGNEKLFF
once	TRBJ2-3	TRBD2	TRBV9	TGTGCCAGCAGCGTAAGCGGGAAACTAGATACGCAGTATTTT	CASSVSGKLDTQYF
.	TRBJ1-1	.	TRBV9	TGTGCCAGCAGCGAGGATGGGGGGTGGAACACTGAAGCTTTCTTT	CASSEDGGWNTEAFF
.	TRBJ2-7	.	TRBV11-2	TGTGCCAGCAGCTTAGTCAGGGCCTACGAGCAGTACTTC	CASSLVRAYEQYF
few	TRBJ2-7	.	TRBV14	TGTGCCAGCAGCCATCTACTGGGGGGTTACGAGCAGTACTTC	CASSHLLGGYEQYF
.	TRBJ2-7	.	TRBV19	TGTGCCAGTAGTGGTTCAGGGGTGACCTACGAGCAGTACTTC	CASSGSGVTYEQYF
once	TRBJ2-1	TRBD2	TRBV6-5	TGTGCCAGCAGTTTCGGACTAGCGGGCTATTATGAGCAGTTCTTC	CASSFGLAGYYEQFF
.	TRBJ2-3	TRBD1	TRBV14	TGTGCCAGCAGCCAAGATTGGAGGACAGGTTATCGCACAGATACGCAGTATTTT	CASSQDWRTGYRTDTQYF
.	TRBJ2-5	TRBD2	TRBV18	TGTGCCAGCTCACCGGGACTAGCGGGATCAGAGACCCAGTACTTC	CASSPGLAGSETQYF
few	TRBJ1-5	TRBD1	TRBV7-6	TGTGCCAGCAGCACAGGACAGGAGGGTCAGCCCCAGCATTTT	CASSTGQEGQPQHF
once	TRBJ2-3	TRBD2	TRBV7-2	TGTGCCAGCAGCTTAATTGGGACTAGCGGCTCAGATACGCAGTATTTT	CASSLIGTSGSDTQYF
.	TRBJ1-5	TRBD1	TRBV6-5	TGTGCCAGCCTCCAGACAGGGCGGCAGCCCCAGCATTTT	CASLQTGRQPQHF
.	TRBJ2-7	TRBD2	TRBV27	TGTGCCAGCAGTAGAGCGGGAGCCCGCTCCTACGAGCAGTACTTC	CASSRAGARSYEQYF
.	TRBJ1-3	.	TRBV30	TGTGCCTGGAGGAGACTTGCTGGAAACACCATATATTTT	CAWRRLAGNTIYF
.	TRBJ2-3	.	TRBV19	TGTGCCAGTAGAGACACACCAGGTTCCACAGATACGCAGTATTTT	CASRDTPGSTDTQYF
.	TRBJ2-5	TRBD2	TRBV15	TGTGCCACCTCTGGAGGACTAGCGGGGAAAGAGACCCAGTACTTC	CATSGGLAGKETQYF
many	TRBJ1-2	TRBD1	TRBV7-9	TGTGCCAGCAGCTTAACAAGCGGACAGGCTAACTATGGCTACACCTTC	CASSLTSGQANYGYTF
.	TRBJ1-2	TRBD1	TRBV4-1	TGCGCCAGCAGCCAAGATTTGGGGACAGGGGGCGCGGGGGGCTACACCTTC	CASSQDLGTGGAGGYTF
once	TRBJ1-4	.	TRBV2	TGTGCCAGCAGTGGCCAGGGATTCCTTAATGAAAAACTGTTTTTT	CASSGQGFLNEKLFF
.	TRBJ1-1	.	TRBV4-1	TGCGCCAGCAGCCCGAACCCAGCGAGGGCGACCCCAAACACTGAAGCTTTCTTT	CASSPNPARATPNTEAFF
few	TRBJ1-4	TRBD1	TRBV12-5	TGTGCTAGTGGTTCGGAATGGGGACAGGGGATAGGTGAAAAACTGTTTTTT	CASGSEWGQGIGEKLFF
.	TRBJ2-7	.	TRBV12-5	TGTGCTAGTGGTTGGGCCAGTACCTACGAGCAGTACTTC	CASGWASTYEQYF
few	TRBJ2-1	TRBD2	TRBV10-3	TGTGCCATCAGTGAAACGACTAGCGGGGGGTTTCAGTTCTTC	CAISETTSGGFQFF
.	TRBJ1-1	.	TRBV3-1/TRBV3-2	TGTGCCAGCAGCCGACAAACAGGGCTCACTGAAGCTTTCTTT	CASSRQTGLTEAFF